This TCR beta chain was identified during a study of graft-versus-host responses after intestinal transplantation. Some clones are missing from TCRdb's copy, which holds only in-frame ones; the method was immunoSEQ multiplex PCR. The table shows fewer than 50,000 clones, with approximately 84% occurring only once. With regard to this clone: Its antigen is not identified.

The CDR3 has 14 residues. V gene TRBV21-1 combines with J gene TRBJ1-2; no check of the table's D call, TRBD1, against the DNA was made. TRBV21-1 is assigned pseudogene status. The TCR sequence derives from a human donor who was the organ donor for an intestinal transplant. Sequences were derived from unstimulated CD4+ T cells sorted from spleen or lymph node cells, sampled before transplant. CDR3 nucleotides: TGTGCCAGCACTCAAGGACAGGATAACTATGGCTACACCTTC. It translates to CASTQGQDNYGYTF.